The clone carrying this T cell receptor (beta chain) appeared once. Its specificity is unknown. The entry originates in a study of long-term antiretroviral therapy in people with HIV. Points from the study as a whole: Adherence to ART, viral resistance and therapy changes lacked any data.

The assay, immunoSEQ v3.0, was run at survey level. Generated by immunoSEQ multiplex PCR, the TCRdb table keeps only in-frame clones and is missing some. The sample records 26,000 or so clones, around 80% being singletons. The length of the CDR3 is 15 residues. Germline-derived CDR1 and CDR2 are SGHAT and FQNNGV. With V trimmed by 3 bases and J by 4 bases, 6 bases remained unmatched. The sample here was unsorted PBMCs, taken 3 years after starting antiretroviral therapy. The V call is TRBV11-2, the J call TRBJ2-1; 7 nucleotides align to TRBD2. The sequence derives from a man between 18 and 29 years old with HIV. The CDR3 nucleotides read TGTGCCAGCAGCTTGGTCGGGGGGTGGTACAATGAGCAGTTCTTC. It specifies CASSLVGGWYNEQFF.